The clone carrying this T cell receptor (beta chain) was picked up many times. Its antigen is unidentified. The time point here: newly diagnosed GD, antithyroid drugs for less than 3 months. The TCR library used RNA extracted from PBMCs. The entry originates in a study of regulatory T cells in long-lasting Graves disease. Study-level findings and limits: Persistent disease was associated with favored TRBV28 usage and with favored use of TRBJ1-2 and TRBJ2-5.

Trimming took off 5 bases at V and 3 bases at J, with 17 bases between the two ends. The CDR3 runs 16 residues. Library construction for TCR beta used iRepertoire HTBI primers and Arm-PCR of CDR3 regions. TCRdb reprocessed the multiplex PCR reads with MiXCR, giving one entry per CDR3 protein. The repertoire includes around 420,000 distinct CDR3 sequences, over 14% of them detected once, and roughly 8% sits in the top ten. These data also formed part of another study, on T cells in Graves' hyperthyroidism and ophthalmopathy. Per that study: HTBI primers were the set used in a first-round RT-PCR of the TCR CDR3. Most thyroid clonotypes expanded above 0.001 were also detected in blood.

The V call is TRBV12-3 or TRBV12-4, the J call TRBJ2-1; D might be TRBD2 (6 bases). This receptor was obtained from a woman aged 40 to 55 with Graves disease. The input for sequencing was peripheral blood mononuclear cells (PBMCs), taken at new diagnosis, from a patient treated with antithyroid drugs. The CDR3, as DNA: TGTGCCAGCAGTATCCGGGGGAGCAGACACTACAATGAGCAGTTCTTC. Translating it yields CASSIRGSRHYNEQFF.